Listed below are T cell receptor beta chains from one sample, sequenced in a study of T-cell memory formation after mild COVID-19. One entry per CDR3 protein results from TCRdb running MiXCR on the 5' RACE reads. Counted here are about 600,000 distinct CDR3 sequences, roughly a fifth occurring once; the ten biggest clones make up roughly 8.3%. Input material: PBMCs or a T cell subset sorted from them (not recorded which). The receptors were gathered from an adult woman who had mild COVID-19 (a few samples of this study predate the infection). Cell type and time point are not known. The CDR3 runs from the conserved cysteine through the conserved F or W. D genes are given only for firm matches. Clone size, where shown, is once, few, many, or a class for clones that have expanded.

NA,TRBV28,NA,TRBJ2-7,TGTGCCAGCAGTTCGGGCGGGGGCGCCGGGTACGAGCAGTACTTC,CASSSGGGAGYEQYF
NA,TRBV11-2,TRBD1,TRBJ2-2,TGTGCCAGCAGACCCAGGAGGACAGGGGCCGGGGAGCTGTTTTTT,CASRPRRTGAGELFF
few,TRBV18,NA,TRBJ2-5,TGTGCCAGCTCCCCCGTGGGCACGGAGACCCAGTACTTC,CASSPVGTETQYF
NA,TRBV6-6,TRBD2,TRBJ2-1,TGTGCCAGCTTCCACGGGGGGACTCGCCTCCACAATGAGCAGTTCTTC,CASFHGGTRLHNEQFF
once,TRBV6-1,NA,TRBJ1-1,TGTGCCAGCAGTGAGATGAGAGGGAACACTGAAGCTTTCTTT,CASSEMRGNTEAFF
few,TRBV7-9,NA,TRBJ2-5,TGTGCCAGCAGCAAGACCCCTCTCAAGGAGACCCAGTACTTC,CASSKTPLKETQYF
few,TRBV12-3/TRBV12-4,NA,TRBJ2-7,TGTGCCAGCAGTCCCCGACTCCGGGAGCAGTACTTC,CASSPRLREQYF
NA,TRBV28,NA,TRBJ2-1,TGTGCCAGCAGACCCGCCGGGACAACGCAGTTCTTC,CASRPAGTTQFF
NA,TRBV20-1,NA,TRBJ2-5,TGCAGTGCTAGAGGCCAGACTACCGGGACCAGTTGGGAGACCCAGTACTTC,CSARGQTTGTSWETQYF
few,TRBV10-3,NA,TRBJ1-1,TGTGCCATCAGGATGACAGGTTTGAACACTGAAGCTTTCTTT,CAIRMTGLNTEAFF
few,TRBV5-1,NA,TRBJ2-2,TGCGCCAGCAGCCCCGGACAGACCGGGGAGCTGTTTTTT,CASSPGQTGELFF
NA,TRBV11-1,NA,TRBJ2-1,TGTGCCAGCAGCTTAGCGGGGGGGCGCGGGACAGAGCAGTTCTTC,CASSLAGGRGTEQFF